One sample yielded the 24 T cell receptor beta chains listed below, sequenced in a study of T-cell reconstitution after alpha-beta-depleted transplantation in children listed by TCRdb under 2016. The sample's treatment or condition label is to be understood as: allogeneic hematopoietic cell transplantation with graft depleted of TCRalphabeta T cells and CD19 B cells. The library was produced with PCR. TCRdb records Illumina HiSeq 2500 as the sequencer. To normalize quantification of the TCRbeta repertoire, the TCR libraries were built with molecular barcoding that relied on unique molecular identifiers. The public reads were reprocessed in TCRdb via fastp at Q25 and MiXCR, keeping in-frame beta chains. Entries are consolidated by CDR3 protein sequence, retaining the most common genes and DNA. The sample has about 980,000 distinct CDR3 sequences on record, around 30% of them singletons. Roughly 27% of the sample rests with the top ten.

The sample in question was PBMCs, mostly from graft donor cells, obtained 360 days after TCRalphabeta/CD19-depleted stem cell transplant. These receptors originate from a boy less than two years old who had a stem cell transplant for SCID, so the T cells may come from the graft donor.

The chain uses TRBV4-3 and TRBJ2-3, with D unclear. This CDR3 region has 15 residues. Germline V gene data show CDR1 as LGHNA and CDR2 as YSLEER. Between the trimmed V and J ends, which lost 1 base and 2 bases, there was a span of 10 bases. CDR3 coding DNA: TGCGCCAGCAGCCAAGTAACGAAACTCACAGATACGCAGTATTTT. It encodes CASSQVTKLTDTQYF.

This clonotype was found a few times. The chain combines TRBV29-1 with TRBJ2-7; D gene ambiguous. The CDR3 has 14 amino acids. The V gene's germline CDR1 is SQVTM and CDR2 ANQGSEA. Trimming took off 6 bases at V and 2 bases at J, with 17 bases between the two ends. For the CDR3, the DNA is TGCAGCGTAGCCCCGGACGGCGTAGCCTACGAGCAGTACTTC. Translation gives CSVAPDGVAYEQYF.

This clonotype was seen more than once but under ten times. The rearrangement links TRBV20-1 to TRBJ2-3; D remains unclear. The CDR3 is made up of 14 amino acids. V was pared by 5 bases and J by 2 bases, with 14 bases between. The V gene's germline CDR1 is DFQATT and CDR2 SNEGSKA (reference sequence). The CDR3 region has the DNA TGCAGTGCTGCCGGCCACGAGGTCACAGATACGCAGTATTTT. The encoded protein is CSAAGHEVTDTQYF.

The chain links TRBV6-2 or TRBV6-3 to TRBJ2-2; D not resolved. V gave up 4 bases and J gave up 5 bases, with 17 bases separating them. The CDR3 contains 16 residues. The germline V gene encodes CDR1 MNHEY and CDR2 SVGEGT. The CDR3 bases are TGTGCCAGCAGTTTTAATCGAATTTTGGGTACCGGGGAGCTGTTTTTT. Protein: CASSFNRILGTGELFF.

In its sample, this clonotype was seen a few times. This chain joins TRBV3-1 and TRBJ2-7; 9 nucleotides line up with TRBD1. The trim removed 6 bases at V and 1 base at J, leaving 7 bases unmatched. There are 15 residues in the CDR3. Germline CDR1 reads LGHDT; CDR2 reads YNNKEL (reference sequence). In nucleotides, the CDR3 is TGTGCCAGCAGGAGAACAGGGGGCGCGTCCTACGAGCAGTACTTC. This encodes CASRRTGGASYEQYF.

The genes are TRBV7-7 and TRBJ2-1, with 9 bases identical to TRBD2. With V trimmed by 1 base and J by 7 bases, 11 bases remained unmatched. The CDR3 totals 17 residues. Germline values: CDR1 SSHAT, CDR2 FNYEAQ (reference sequence). For the CDR3, the DNA is TGTGCCAGCAGCTTAGGGCTCGGGACTAGCCGGGTAAATGAGCAGTTCTTC. Translated: CASSLGLGTSRVNEQFF.

This clonotype was seen more than once but under ten times. The chain couples TRBV4-3 to TRBJ2-1; D is unclear. Trimming took 3 bases from V and 3 from J, leaving 12 bases between them. Germline values: CDR1 LGHNA, CDR2 YSLEER. This CDR3 region has 15 residues. The CDR3 DNA reads as TGCGCCAGCAGCCAGGATAGGTTGGACTACAATGAGCAGTTCTTC. Translating gives CASSQDRLDYNEQFF.

V is TRBV11-2 and J is TRBJ2-1; D assignment may be TRBD1 or TRBD2 (5 bases each). In germline, CDR1 is SGHAT, CDR2 FQNNGV. This CDR3 has 17 residues. V lost 2 bases and J lost 4, with 18 bases in between. The chain's CDR3 is CASSLYVGVRRYNEQFF. The CDR3, as DNA: TGTGCCAGCAGCTTATATGTGGGGGTCAGGAGGTACAATGAGCAGTTCTTC.

The V and J genes are TRBV12-3 or TRBV12-4 and TRBJ2-3; D may be TRBD1 (6 bases). The CDR3 spans 15 residues. Deletions cut 6 bases from V and 1 base from J, with 14 bases between. CDR3 DNA sequence: TGTGCCAGCAGACCTAGACAGGCTCGCACAGATACGCAGTATTTT. Translated, it gives CASRPRQARTDTQYF.

The CDR3 DNA sequence: TGTGCCACCGCCGGGACACCTAACTATGGCTACACCTTC. Translation: CATAGTPNYGYTF. The gene calls are TRBV10-3 and TRBJ1-2; D may be TRBD1 (6 bases). The V gene's germline CDR1 is ENHRY and CDR2 SYGVKD. This CDR3 is 13 amino acids long. V lost 10 bases, J lost 0 bases, and 12 bases lay in between.

This clonotype has only a few counts. CDR3 DNA sequence: TGTGCCAGCAGTTACGGTCGCCAGGCTACCTCTGAAGCTTTCTTT. This translates into CASSYGRQATSEAFF. This rearrangement joins TRBV6-5 to TRBJ1-1; no firm D call. CDR1 is MNHEY, CDR2 SVGAGI, per germline. The CDR3 is 15 amino acids. V was trimmed by 2 bases and J by 6 bases, leaving 16 bases between them.

The chain is built from TRBV9 and TRBJ1-1; maybe TRBD1 (5 bases). This CDR3 is 15 amino acids long. CDR1 and CDR2 (germline): SGDLS, YYNGEE. V was cut by 0 bases and J by 1 base, with 10 bases left in between. This chain's CDR3 is CASSVGGTPNTEAFF. The DNA of the CDR3 is TGTGCCAGCAGCGTAGGGGGGACCCCGAACACTGAAGCTTTCTTT.

This chain joins TRBV5-1 and TRBJ2-3; 10 bases align to TRBD2. After removal of 1 base from V and 1 base from J, the junction contained 3 bases not matched to a gene. The CDR3 consists of 16 residues. CDR1 and CDR2 from the germline V gene are SGHRS and YFSETQ. The CDR3 loop is CASSLPSGGRTDTQYF. As DNA, the CDR3 is TGCGCCAGCAGCTTGCCTAGCGGGGGCCGCACAGATACGCAGTATTTT.

The chain uses TRBV20-1 and TRBJ2-7, with 9 bases lining up with TRBD1. The CDR3 is made up of 16 amino acids. Germline V gene sequence: CDR1 DFQATT, CDR2 SNEGSKA (reference sequence). The J segment lost 5 bases and the V segment lost 2 bases, leaving 13 bases of the junction unmatched. The CDR3: CSARSDRTGDRNEQYF. The CDR3 bases are TGCAGTGCTAGATCGGACCGGACAGGGGATCGTAACGAGCAGTACTTC.

The chain is built from TRBV5-5 and TRBJ2-1; D is perhaps TRBD1 or TRBD2 (5 bases each). The CDR3 contains 17 residues. CDR1 and CDR2 from the germline V gene are SGHKS and YYEKEE (reference sequence). V lost 0 bases to trimming and J lost 10 bases, with 23 bases between them. CDR3 DNA sequence: TGTGCCAGCAGCTTGGTTGGGGCTGAACTTGTCCGAGGGGAGCAGTTCTTC. Protein sequence: CASSLVGAELVRGEQFF.

This clonotype was recorded a few times. V usage is TRBV6-5 and J usage is TRBJ2-7; TRBD1 is a possible D gene (5 bases). The CDR3 is made up of 16 amino acids. Germline CDR1 MNHEY, CDR2 SVGAGI. V was trimmed by 1 base and J by 5 bases, leaving 18 bases between them. For the CDR3, the DNA is TGTGCCAGCAGTTACTTACTTCGAAGCAGGGTCCACGAGCAGTACTTC. It yields the protein CASSYLLRSRVHEQYF.

This clonotype was seen more than once but under ten times. The V and J genes are TRBV9 and TRBJ2-3; D is unclear. Germline-derived CDR1 and CDR2 are SGDLS and YYNGEE. The germline V and J ends were trimmed by 0 bases and 1 base, with 6 bases remaining between them. The CDR3 consists of 14 residues. The CDR3 DNA follows: TGTGCCAGCAGCGTAGAGGGTCGCACAGATACGCAGTATTTT. This gives the protein CASSVEGRTDTQYF.

This chain links TRBV29-1 with TRBJ1-1, with no clear D. CDR1 and CDR2 from the germline V gene are SQVTM and ANQGSEA. Deletions cut 8 bases from V and 3 bases from J, with 10 bases between. The CDR3 has 11 amino acids. The CDR3 DNA sequence: TGCAGCTCCTCAGAGTACACTGAAGCTTTCTTT. It translates to CSSSEYTEAFF.

This clonotype was counted at least ten times. The chain is built from TRBV28 and TRBJ2-1; TRBD1 might be the D (5 bases). The CDR3 loop spans 18 amino acids. With 4 bases removed from V and 3 bases from J, the gap between germline ends came to 22 bases. CDR1 is MDHEN and CDR2 is SYDVKM in the germline V gene. The CDR3 DNA reads TGTGCCAGCAGTTCATTTATCCCCCGGTACAGGTACTACAATGAGCAGTTCTTC. Translated, it gives CASSSFIPRYRYYNEQFF. The whole variable domain, filled in from reference TRBV28 and TRBJ2-1, reads DVKVTQSSRYLVKRTGEKVFLECVQDMDHENMFWYRQDPGLGLRLIYFSYDVKMKEKGDIPEGYSVSREKKERFSLILESASTNQTSMYLCASSSFIPRYRYYNEQFFGPGTRLTVL.

V usage is TRBV5-1 and J usage is TRBJ1-1; 7 bases map to TRBD1. The ends lost 4 bases at V and 5 bases at J; junction bases unmatched: 11. The CDR3 runs 15 residues. The germline V gene has CDR1 SGHRS and CDR2 YFSETQ. The CDR3 region is CASSRRQGTSTEAFF. CDR3 in DNA: TGCGCCAGCAGCCGAAGACAGGGAACCTCTACTGAAGCTTTCTTT.

This sequence joins TRBV20-1 and TRBJ2-7; D call uncertain. CDR3 length: 13 amino acids. V was trimmed by 4 bases and J by 0 bases, leaving 10 bases between them. Germline V gene data show CDR1 as DFQATT and CDR2 as SNEGSKA (reference sequence). As DNA, the CDR3 is TGCAGTGCTAAGTCGACCCTCTCCTACGAGCAGTACTTC. This sequence encodes CSAKSTLSYEQYF.

This clonotype appeared a few times. The genes are TRBV5-1 and TRBJ2-7, with a possible D match to TRBD1 (6 bases). The V and J ends lost 5 bases and 2 bases respectively, with 11 bases between them. The CDR3 extends over 13 amino acids. Germline assignment: CDR1 SGHRS and CDR2 YFSETQ. CDR3 nucleotide sequence: TGCGCCAGCAGTTGGGGGCATACCTACGAGCAGTACTTC. Translating it yields CASSWGHTYEQYF.

The V gene is TRBV10-3, the J gene TRBJ2-3, with TRBD1 as a possible D gene (7 bases). The V end was cut by 4 bases, the J end by 4 bases, with 15 bases between. Germline V CDR1 and CDR2: ENHRY, SYGVKD. This CDR3 spans 15 amino acids. CDR3 sequence: CAISGGQGEADTQYF. CDR3 in DNA: TGTGCCATCAGTGGGGGTCAGGGGGAGGCAGATACGCAGTATTTT.

This chain links TRBV20-1 with TRBJ2-7; TRBD2 agrees at 9 bases. The CDR3 totals 15 residues. The germline V gene has CDR1 DFQATT and CDR2 SNEGSKA (reference sequence). The ends lost 1 base at V and 3 bases at J; junction bases unmatched: 7. The CDR3, as DNA: TGCAGTGCTAGAGGAGGAGCGGGGGGCCTCTACGAGCAGTACTTC. This translates into CSARGGAGGLYEQYF.